Listed below are T cell receptor beta chains from one sample, sequenced in a study of post-analysis software for immune sequencing data. TCRdb itself ran the PCR reads through MiXCR, one entry per CDR3 protein. The data hold some 450,000 distinct CDR3 sequences, with over 35% observed a single time. The source material was blood. These receptors originate from a girl between 5 and 17 years old with multiple sclerosis. CDR3s include the opening cysteine and the closing phenylalanine or tryptophan. D genes are given only for firm matches. Clone size is not always given. Where it is, it says once, few, many or a class for expanded clones.

>TRBJ2-5|TRBD1|few|TRBV9
CASSGRTGEQETQYF
>TRBJ1-2|-|few|TRBV29-1
CSVEVRYGYTF
>TRBJ2-4|-|-|TRBV20-1
CSATNPSFEIQYF
>TRBJ2-7|-|once|TRBV4-2
CASSQEGTVPTEQYF
>TRBJ2-5|-|-|TRBV29-1
CSALLGYGETQYF
>TRBJ2-7|TRBD2|-|TRBV6-1
CASPPGGISYEQYF
>-|-|-|TRBV11-2
CASSFGGRVETQYF
>TRBJ1-1|-|-|TRBV7-3
CASSLGQGDETEAFF
>TRBJ2-7|-|-|TRBV3-1
CASSRLASAYEQYF
>TRBJ2-5|-|-|TRBV5-1
CASSYYYSQETQYF
>TRBJ1-5|-|-|TRBV12-3/TRBV12-4
CASSGGPRGNQPQHF
>TRBJ2-1|-|few|TRBV10-3
CAISPLSASYNEQFF
>TRBJ2-5|TRBD2|-|TRBV5-1
CASSLETSGGQETQYF
>TRBJ2-3|-|-|TRBV29-1
CSVTKGPISTDTQYF
>TRBJ2-1|-|-|TRBV6-1
CASSEWAGWSGEQFF
>TRBJ1-2|-|few|TRBV9
CASSDSGGYTF
>TRBJ2-7|TRBD2|-|TRBV14
CASSPSTSGRGEQYF
>TRBJ2-1|TRBD2|few|TRBV7-9
CASSLESGGEQFF
>TRBJ2-7|-|-|TRBV5-5
CASSLRRASSSYEQYF
>TRBJ2-1|-|-|TRBV12-5
CASGFGPGAINNEQFF
>-|TRBD1|once|TRBV20-1
CSANAGTAPCEQYF
>TRBJ2-5|-|-|TRBV27
CASGGDSQETQYF
>TRBJ2-7|TRBD1|-|TRBV29-1
CSGLTGTGASYEQYF
>TRBJ1-5|-|-|TRBV28
CASSPTNSNQPQHF
>-|TRBD1|few|TRBV7-9
CASSLDGVRQGGEQYF
>TRBJ2-6|-|-|TRBV20-1
CSAGTGQSSGANVLTF
>TRBJ2-5|-|-|TRBV7-3
CASSQVGLRGETQYF
>TRBJ2-1|-|-|TRBV4-2
CASARDPGKDEQFF
>TRBJ2-3|TRBD2|few|TRBV7-9
CASSRLAGVVTDTQYF
>TRBJ2-5|-|-|TRBV6-5
CASGLAQETQYF
>-|TRBD2|few|TRBV5-1
CASSPETSAAGEQYF
>TRBJ2-1|-|-|TRBV20-1
CSARDAGQVGNEQFF
>TRBJ2-7|TRBD1|-|TRBV7-9
CASSKPLPTGGLYEQYF
>TRBJ2-3|-|-|TRBV12-3/TRBV12-4
CASSFSGKSADTQYF
>TRBJ2-7|-|-|TRBV7-8
CASSLRTGGPSYEQYF
>TRBJ1-4|TRBD1|few|TRBV6-5
CASSYGQGYEKLFF
>TRBJ1-4|-|-|TRBV7-2
CASSLVGHEEKLFF
>TRBJ2-5|-|-|TRBV20-1
CSALSPGAGEQYF
>TRBJ2-3|TRBD2|once|TRBV7-9
CASSLGAGGKDTQYF
>TRBJ2-3|TRBD2|-|TRBV24-1
CATSDTTSGRRSTQYF
>TRBJ1-5|TRBD1|few|TRBV11-2
CASSLSGQGYNQPQHF
>TRBJ2-4|-|-|TRBV7-9
CASSLAGNLAKNIQYF
>TRBJ1-4|-|few|TRBV20-1
CSARGVTNEKLFF
>TRBJ1-2|-|few|TRBV4-1
CASSRGLRSSGTTHLYGYTF
>TRBJ2-5|TRBD2|-|TRBV7-7
CASSPGGEGVETQYF
>TRBJ2-1|TRBD2|-|TRBV20-1
CSARSTSGDHNEQFF
>TRBJ1-2|-|-|TRBV20-1
CSAKGQRSNYGYTF
>TRBJ2-4|-|-|TRBV27
CASGPGGIGLGIQYF